A selection of T cell receptor beta chains follows, all from one sample in a study of CD8 T cells in ankylosing spondylitis. TCRdb itself ran the 5' RACE reads through MiXCR, one entry per CDR3 protein. The table shows roughly 440,000 distinct CDR3 sequences, with under 20% occurring only once. Sequencing was carried out using blood, either unsorted or a sorted T cell fraction (not recorded which). These receptors all stem from a male donor with ankylosing spondylitis. Both conserved end residues are part of each CDR3. The D gene is left open where the match is weak. Only part of the rows carry a size: once, few, many, or a class if the clone is expanded.

CASSLIGGQGFRNQPQHF	TGTGCCAGCAGCCTAATTGGGGGACAGGGGTTTCGTAATCAGCCCCAGCATTTT	TRBJ1-5	TRBD1	TRBV11-2	few
CASSAGQPPYGYTF	TGTGCCAGCAGCGCTGGACAGCCTCCCTATGGCTACACCTTC	TRBJ1-2	NA	TRBV7-9	NA
CSASPSGTTDTQYF	TGCAGTGCTAGCCCTAGCGGGACCACAGATACGCAGTATTTT	TRBJ2-3	TRBD2	TRBV20-1	few
CSAPGGGVYEQYF	TGCAGTGCCCCGGGCGGGGGGGTTTACGAGCAGTACTTC	TRBJ2-7	TRBD2	TRBV20-1	few
CASSSGTSYERETQYF	TGTGCCAGCAGTTCCGGGACTAGTTACGAAAGAGAGACCCAGTACTTC	TRBJ2-5	TRBD2	TRBV6-2/TRBV6-3	NA
CASSRLAGGYNEQFF	TGTGCCAGCAGCAGACTAGCGGGGGGGTACAATGAGCAGTTCTTC	TRBJ2-1	TRBD2	TRBV7-2	many
CSSSLTTGDYGYTF	TGTTCCAGCAGCCTCACGACGGGAGACTATGGCTACACCTTC	TRBJ1-2	NA	TRBV7-9	NA
CASSLTYGSEQYF	TGTGCCAGCAGCTTAACGTACGGGAGCGAGCAGTACTTC	TRBJ2-7	NA	TRBV7-3	NA
CATSRVGTGANVLTF	TGTGCCACCAGCAGAGTGGGCACTGGGGCCAACGTCCTGACTTTC	TRBJ2-6	NA	TRBV15	NA
CASSLGQGLWEQYF	TGTGCCAGCAGCTTGGGACAGGGTCTTTGGGAGCAGTACTTC	TRBJ2-7	TRBD1	TRBV11-2	NA
CSSKALTHTDTQYF	TGCAGTTCTAAAGCATTGACACACACAGATACGCAGTATTTT	TRBJ2-3	NA	TRBV20-1	NA
CASSLSLAGELFF	TGCGCCAGCAGCCTTAGTCTCGCCGGGGAGCTGTTTTTT	TRBJ2-2	NA	TRBV10-1	few
CASIAQGASRGSAEAFF	TGTGCCAGCATCGCACAGGGAGCTTCCCGGGGGAGCGCTGAAGCTTTCTTT	TRBJ1-1	NA	TRBV6-2/TRBV6-3	few
CATSRDVGTSGRIEQYF	TGTGCCACCAGCAGAGATGTGGGGACTAGCGGGAGGATCGAGCAGTACTTC	TRBJ2-7	TRBD2	TRBV15	few
CASIRGEYNEQFF	TGTGCCAGCATACGGGGGGAATACAATGAGCAGTTCTTC	TRBJ2-1	TRBD2	TRBV2	few
CASSRDRDSNQPQHF	TGTGCCAGCTCACGGGACAGGGATAGCAATCAGCCCCAGCATTTT	TRBJ1-5	TRBD1	TRBV18	few
CASSSLATSSYNEQFF	TGTGCCAGCAGCTCCCTAGCCACCTCCTCCTACAATGAGCAGTTCTTC	TRBJ2-1	NA	TRBV11-3	NA
CASSARGNEKLFF	TGTGCCAGCTCAGCGAGAGGGAATGAAAAACTGTTTTTT	TRBJ1-4	NA	TRBV18	NA
CASSLLGGDTEAFF	TGTGCCAGCAGTTTGTTAGGAGGGGACACTGAAGCTTTCTTT	TRBJ1-1	NA	TRBV12-3/TRBV12-4	many
CASSARHTGSGANVLTF	TGTGCCAGCAGCGCCCGTCACACAGGGAGTGGGGCCAACGTCCTGACTTTC	TRBJ2-6	NA	TRBV9	few
CASSNHRASDGSPKMNTEAFF	TGTGCCAGTAGTAACCACCGCGCATCGGACGGTAGCCCTAAAATGAACACTGAAGCTTTCTTT	TRBJ1-1	NA	TRBV19	few
CSARGAGGALEAFF	TGCAGTGCTAGAGGGGCGGGGGGGGCCCTTGAAGCTTTCTTT	TRBJ1-1	NA	TRBV20-1	few
CATSGGSGGSPLHF	TGTGCCACCAGCGGGGGCTCGGGGGGTTCACCCCTCCACTTT	TRBJ1-6	NA	TRBV15	NA
CSVGRPSITEAFF	TGCAGCGTTGGCCGACCTTCAATCACTGAAGCTTTCTTT	TRBJ1-1	NA	TRBV29-1	few
CSARDQVGTAYEQYF	TGCAGTGCTAGAGATCAAGTAGGGACCGCCTACGAGCAGTACTTC	TRBJ2-7	NA	TRBV20-1	few
CASSLDRGKFYGYTF	TGTGCCAGCAGCCTGGACAGGGGAAAATTCTATGGCTACACCTTC	TRBJ1-2	TRBD1	TRBV5-5	few
CASSQAAGSYNEQFF	TGTGCCAGCAGCCAAGCCGCGGGTTCCTACAATGAGCAGTTCTTC	TRBJ2-1	NA	TRBV14	few